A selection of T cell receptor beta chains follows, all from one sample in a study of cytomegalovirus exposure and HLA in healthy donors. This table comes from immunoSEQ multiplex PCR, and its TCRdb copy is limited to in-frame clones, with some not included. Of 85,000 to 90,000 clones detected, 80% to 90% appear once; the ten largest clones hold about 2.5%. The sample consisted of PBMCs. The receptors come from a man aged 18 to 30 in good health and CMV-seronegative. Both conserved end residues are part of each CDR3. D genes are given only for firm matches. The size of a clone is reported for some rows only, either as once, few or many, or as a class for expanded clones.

CDR3nt: TGTGCCAGCAGTCTGGGACAGGGCCGGGGCAATCAGCCCCAGCATTTT
CDR3aa: CASSLGQGRGNQPQHF
j_gene: TRBJ1-5
d_gene: TRBD1
v_gene: TRBV7-2
abundance: -

CDR3nt: TGTGCCAGCAGTTTAACATCCCTGCAATCCTACGAGCAGTACTTC
CDR3aa: CASSLTSLQSYEQYF
j_gene: TRBJ2-7
d_gene: -
v_gene: TRBV28
abundance: -

CDR3nt: TGTGCCAGCAGCCTCCAGACTAGCAGGTACAATGAGCAGTTCTTC
CDR3aa: CASSLQTSRYNEQFF
j_gene: TRBJ2-1
d_gene: TRBD2
v_gene: TRBV11-2
abundance: -

CDR3nt: TGTGCCAGCTCACTTTGGACAGCCCAAGAGACCCAGTACTTC
CDR3aa: CASSLWTAQETQYF
j_gene: TRBJ2-5
d_gene: -
v_gene: TRBV18
abundance: -

CDR3nt: TGTGCCAGCAGAGGGAACAGGGACGTCAACGAGCAGTACTTC
CDR3aa: CASRGNRDVNEQYF
j_gene: TRBJ2-7
d_gene: -
v_gene: TRBV25-1
abundance: once

CDR3nt: TGTGCCAGCAGCTTAGTAGGAGGGACAGAGAGTTACGAGCAGTACTTC
CDR3aa: CASSLVGGTESYEQYF
j_gene: TRBJ2-7
d_gene: -
v_gene: TRBV7-9
abundance: -

CDR3nt: TGTGCCAGCAGGTTTGACAGGGGGATCTCTGGAAACACCATATATTTT
CDR3aa: CASRFDRGISGNTIYF
j_gene: TRBJ1-3
d_gene: TRBD1
v_gene: TRBV6-6
abundance: -

CDR3nt: TGTGCCAGCAGTCCCGGACTTGGGGCCAACGTCCTGACTTTC
CDR3aa: CASSPGLGANVLTF
j_gene: TRBJ2-6
d_gene: -
v_gene: TRBV27
abundance: -

CDR3nt: TGTGCCAGCAACCAACGTGGAGTTGGGGATACGCAGTATTTT
CDR3aa: CASNQRGVGDTQYF
j_gene: TRBJ2-3
d_gene: -
v_gene: TRBV7-8
abundance: -

CDR3nt: TGTGCCTGGAGCCCAACCGGGACAGGGTTCGTTAATGAGCAGTTCTTC
CDR3aa: CAWSPTGTGFVNEQFF
j_gene: TRBJ2-1
d_gene: TRBD1
v_gene: TRBV30
abundance: -

CDR3nt: TGCAGCGTTGATACCCTCGCGGGAGTGGCGGATACGCAGTATTTT
CDR3aa: CSVDTLAGVADTQYF
j_gene: TRBJ2-3
d_gene: TRBD2
v_gene: TRBV29-1
abundance: -

CDR3nt: TGTGCCAGCAGGGAGGAATACGAGCAGTACTTC
CDR3aa: CASREEYEQYF
j_gene: TRBJ2-7
d_gene: -
v_gene: TRBV6-6
abundance: -

CDR3nt: TGTGCCAGTCAGGACAGGTACGACACTGAAGCTTTCTTT
CDR3aa: CASQDRYDTEAFF
j_gene: TRBJ1-1
d_gene: TRBD1
v_gene: TRBV14
abundance: once

CDR3nt: TGTGCCAGCAGCTTAGCTGGCTCTAGCACAGATACGCAGTATTTT
CDR3aa: CASSLAGSSTDTQYF
j_gene: TRBJ2-3
d_gene: -
v_gene: TRBV11-2
abundance: -

CDR3nt: TGTGCCAGCAGTGACCGAGAGGGAGGTGGTGAGCAGTTCTTC
CDR3aa: CASSDREGGGEQFF
j_gene: TRBJ2-1
d_gene: -
v_gene: TRBV2
abundance: -

CDR3nt: TGTGCCAGCAGTTTGATGGTAGGACAGGGACGTTCTGAAGCTTTCTTT
CDR3aa: CASSLMVGQGRSEAFF
j_gene: TRBJ1-1
d_gene: TRBD1
v_gene: TRBV27
abundance: -

CDR3nt: TGTGCCAGCAGCGGCGGGTGGGCGCAGTATTTT
CDR3aa: CASSGGWAQYF
j_gene: TRBJ2-3
d_gene: -
v_gene: TRBV9
abundance: -

CDR3nt: TGTGCCAGCAGCTTGGGGCTGGGGATTCAGTACTTC
CDR3aa: CASSLGLGIQYF
j_gene: TRBJ2-4
d_gene: -
v_gene: TRBV7-9
abundance: -

CDR3nt: TGTGCCAGTAGTATATTGGGACAGGGGTATGGCTACACCTTC
CDR3aa: CASSILGQGYGYTF
j_gene: TRBJ1-2
d_gene: TRBD1
v_gene: TRBV19
abundance: -

CDR3nt: TGCGCCAGCAGCCAAGAGGTCCTGGGAGACTATGGCTACACCTTC
CDR3aa: CASSQEVLGDYGYTF
j_gene: TRBJ1-2
d_gene: -
v_gene: TRBV4-3
abundance: few

CDR3nt: TGTGCCAGCAGCTTGGGACAGTCCCTACTTGCTAACTATGGCTACACCTTC
CDR3aa: CASSLGQSLLANYGYTF
j_gene: TRBJ1-2
d_gene: TRBD1
v_gene: TRBV7-9
abundance: once

CDR3nt: TGTGCCAGCTCACCGGGACAGAGAACTAACTATGGCTACACCTTC
CDR3aa: CASSPGQRTNYGYTF
j_gene: TRBJ1-2
d_gene: TRBD1
v_gene: TRBV18
abundance: -